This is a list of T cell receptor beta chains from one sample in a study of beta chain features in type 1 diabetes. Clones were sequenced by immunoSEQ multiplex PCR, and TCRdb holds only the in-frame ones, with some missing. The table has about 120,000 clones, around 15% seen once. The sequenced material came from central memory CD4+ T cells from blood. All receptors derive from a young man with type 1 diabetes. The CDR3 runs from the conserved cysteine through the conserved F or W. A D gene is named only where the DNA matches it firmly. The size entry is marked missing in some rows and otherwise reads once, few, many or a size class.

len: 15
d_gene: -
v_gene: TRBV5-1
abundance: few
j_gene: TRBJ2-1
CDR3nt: TGCGCCAGCAGTCCTACGGGGGAGACCTACAATGAGCAGTTCTTC
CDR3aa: CASSPTGETYNEQFF

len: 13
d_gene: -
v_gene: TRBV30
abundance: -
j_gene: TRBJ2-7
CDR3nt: TGTGCCTGGGGTCTTGGGTTCAGTACCGAGCAGTACTTC
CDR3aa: CAWGLGFSTEQYF

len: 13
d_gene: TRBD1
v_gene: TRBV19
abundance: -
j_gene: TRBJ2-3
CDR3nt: TGTGCCAGTAGTGGACAGGGGCGAGATACGCAGTATTTT
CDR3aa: CASSGQGRDTQYF

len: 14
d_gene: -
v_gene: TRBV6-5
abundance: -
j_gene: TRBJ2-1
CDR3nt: TGTGCCAGCAGTTATAGCGGATTATTTAATGAGCAGTTCTTC
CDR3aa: CASSYSGLFNEQFF

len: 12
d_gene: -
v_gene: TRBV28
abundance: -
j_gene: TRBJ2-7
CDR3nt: TGTGCCAGCAGGCTGACAGGTTACGAGCAGTACTTC
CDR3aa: CASRLTGYEQYF

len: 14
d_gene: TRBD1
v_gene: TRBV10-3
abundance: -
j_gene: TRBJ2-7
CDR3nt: TGTGCCATCAGCTCAACAGGGGCAGGTTACGAGCAGTACTTC
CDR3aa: CAISSTGAGYEQYF

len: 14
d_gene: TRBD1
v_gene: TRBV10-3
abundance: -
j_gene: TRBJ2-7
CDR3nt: TGTGCCATCAGCACCGGGACAGTTACCTACGAGCAGTACTTC
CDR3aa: CAISTGTVTYEQYF

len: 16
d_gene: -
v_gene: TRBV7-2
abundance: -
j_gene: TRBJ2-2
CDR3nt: TGTGCCAGCAGCTTAAACCCCATCCCGAACACCGGGGAGCTGTTTTTT
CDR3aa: CASSLNPIPNTGELFF

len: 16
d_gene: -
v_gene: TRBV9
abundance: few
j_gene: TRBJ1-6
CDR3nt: TGTGCCAGCAGCGGCCCCCGGGTAGGGGAGAATTCACCCCTCCACTTT
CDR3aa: CASSGPRVGENSPLHF

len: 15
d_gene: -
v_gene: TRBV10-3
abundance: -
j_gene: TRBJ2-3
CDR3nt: TGTGCCATCAGTCACCGGGACTCCTCCACAGATACGCAGTATTTT
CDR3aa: CAISHRDSSTDTQYF

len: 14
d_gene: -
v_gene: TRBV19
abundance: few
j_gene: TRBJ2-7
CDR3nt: TGTGCCAGTAGTATCGGAACGTTGACCCGCGAGCAGTACTTC
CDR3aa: CASSIGTLTREQYF

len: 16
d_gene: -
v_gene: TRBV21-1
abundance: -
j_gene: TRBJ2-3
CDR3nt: TGTGCCAGCAGCAAATTTGAGGTGTTCTACACAGATACGCAGTATTTT
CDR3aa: CASSKFEVFYTDTQYF

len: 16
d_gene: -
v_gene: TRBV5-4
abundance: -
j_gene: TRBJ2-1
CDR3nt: TGTGCCAGCAGCCTGGCCGGACGGACTATTTACAATGAGCAGTTCTTC
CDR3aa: CASSLAGRTIYNEQFF

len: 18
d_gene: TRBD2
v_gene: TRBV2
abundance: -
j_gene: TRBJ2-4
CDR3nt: TGTGCCAGCAGTGAACGTAGCGGGGGGCCAATAGCCAAAAACATTCAGTACTTC
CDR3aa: CASSERSGGPIAKNIQYF

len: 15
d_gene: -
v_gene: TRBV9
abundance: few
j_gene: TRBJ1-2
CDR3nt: TGTGCCAGCAGCGACCCGGGAACTACTAACTATGGCTACACCTTC
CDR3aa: CASSDPGTTNYGYTF

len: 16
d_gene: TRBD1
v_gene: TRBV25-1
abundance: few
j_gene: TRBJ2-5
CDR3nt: TGTGCCAGCAGTGAATGGGGACAGGGGATCGGGGAGACCCAGTACTTC
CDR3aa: CASSEWGQGIGETQYF

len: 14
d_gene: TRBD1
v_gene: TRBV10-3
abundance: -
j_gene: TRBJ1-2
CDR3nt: TGTGCCATCAGTGGGGACAGCTCTAACTATGGCTACACCTTC
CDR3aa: CAISGDSSNYGYTF

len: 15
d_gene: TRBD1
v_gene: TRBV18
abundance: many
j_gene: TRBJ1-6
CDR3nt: TGTGCCAGCTCAGGACAGGGGGGTGAAAATTCACCCCTCCACTTT
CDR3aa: CASSGQGGENSPLHF

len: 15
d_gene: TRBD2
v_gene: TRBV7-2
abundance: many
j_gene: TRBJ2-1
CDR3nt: TGTGCCAGCAGCTTGGGACTAGCGCATTACAATGAGCAGTTCTTC
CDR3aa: CASSLGLAHYNEQFF

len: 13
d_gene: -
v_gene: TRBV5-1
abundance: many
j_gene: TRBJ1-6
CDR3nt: TGCGCCAGCAGCTTGGAGGTGGATTCACCCCTCCACTTT
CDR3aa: CASSLEVDSPLHF

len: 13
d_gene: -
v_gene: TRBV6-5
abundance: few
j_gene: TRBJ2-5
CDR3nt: TGTGCCAGCAGTTACAAGGCTGGGGAGACCCAGTACTTC
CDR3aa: CASSYKAGETQYF

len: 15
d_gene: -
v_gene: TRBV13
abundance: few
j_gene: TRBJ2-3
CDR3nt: TGTGCCAGCAGCTTTCGACAGACTAGCACAGATACGCAGTATTTT
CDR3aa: CASSFRQTSTDTQYF

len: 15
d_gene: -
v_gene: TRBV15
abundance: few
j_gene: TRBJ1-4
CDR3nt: TGTGCCACCAGCAGAGATAAAGCAACTAATGAAAAACTGTTTTTT
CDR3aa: CATSRDKATNEKLFF

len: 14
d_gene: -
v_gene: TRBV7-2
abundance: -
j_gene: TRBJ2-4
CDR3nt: TGTGCCAGCAGCTCTACTAGCGCCAAAAACATTCAGTACTTC
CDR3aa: CASSSTSAKNIQYF

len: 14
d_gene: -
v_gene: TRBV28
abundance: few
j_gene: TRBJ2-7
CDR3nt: TGTGCCAGCAGGCCAGGGGATCCGGTCTACGAGCAGTACTTC
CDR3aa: CASRPGDPVYEQYF

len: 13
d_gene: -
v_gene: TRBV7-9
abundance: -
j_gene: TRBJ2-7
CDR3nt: TGTGCCAGCAGGAAATCGGGGACCTCCGAGCAGTACTTC
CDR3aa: CASRKSGTSEQYF

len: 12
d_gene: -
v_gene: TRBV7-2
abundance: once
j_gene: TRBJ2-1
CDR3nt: TGTGCCAGCAGCTTAGGAACAAATGAGCAGTTCTTC
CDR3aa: CASSLGTNEQFF

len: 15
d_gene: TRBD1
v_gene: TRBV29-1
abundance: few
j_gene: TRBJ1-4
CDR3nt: TGCAGCGTTGGGACAGGGATGTCGACTAATGAAAAACTGTTTTTT
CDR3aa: CSVGTGMSTNEKLFF

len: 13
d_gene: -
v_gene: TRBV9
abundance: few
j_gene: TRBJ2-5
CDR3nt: TGTGCCAGCAGCGTAGGGGGGCCAGGGACCCAGTACTTC
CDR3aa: CASSVGGPGTQYF

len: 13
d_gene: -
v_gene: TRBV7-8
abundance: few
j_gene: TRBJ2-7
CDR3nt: TGTGCCAGCAGCAGGTTTTCAGTCTACGAGCAGTACTTC
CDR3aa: CASSRFSVYEQYF

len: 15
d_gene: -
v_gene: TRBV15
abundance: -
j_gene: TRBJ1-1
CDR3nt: TGTGCCACCAGCAGAGAGTGGGGGACGAACACTGAAGCTTTCTTT
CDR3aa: CATSREWGTNTEAFF